This T cell receptor (beta chain) was captured in a study of CD8 T cells in ankylosing spondylitis (dated by TCRdb to 2015 to 2018). Concerning the study at large: To find TCR variants linked to disease, the study profiled T cell receptor beta repertoires in ankylosing spondylitis patients and healthy donors. The full study cohort comprised 25 ankylosing spondylitis patients and over a hundred healthy donors. Samples of peripheral blood were taken, and for ankylosing spondylitis patients, synovial fluid was collected as well. General conclusions and limits of the study: The disease-linked clones were reported to be significantly enriched in matched synovial fluid samples from ankylosing spondylitis patients. The disease-linked clones had a CD8+ phenotype and were found at relatively low frequencies in peripheral blood. Some TCR beta motif variants had previously been reported in synovial fluid and blood of reactive arthritis patients, which suggested common disease-initiation mechanisms. Blood from ankylosing spondylitis patients appeared to be characterized by a TCR beta motif composed of several highly homologous amino acid variants.

Data came from an Illumina HiSeq 2500. Quantitative 5'-RACE with molecular barcodes was used to prepare TCR beta libraries. The published analysis was carried out like this. A new computational method based on a probabilistic model of VDJ rearrangement was used to identify disease-linked TCR variants. Clones were called with MiXCR by TCRdb after fastp trimmed the public reads at Q25, and only in-frame beta chains were retained. Each entry is one CDR3 protein sequence, shown with its most common DNA and genes. The authors' filters were not applied to this entry. Counted in this sample were about 800,000 distinct CDR3 sequences; around 11% of them appeared once. Clones ranked in the top ten supply around 0.51% of the sample. Spanning cysteine to phenylalanine, the CDR3 consists of 16 amino acids. Only the CDR3 portion is preserved as DNA: 48 bases, with reading frame beginning at the first base. Unmatched junction bases come to 6, with V trimmed by 1 base and J by 0 bases. Sequences DFQATT (CDR1) and SNEGSKA (CDR2) are obtained from the germline V gene (reference sequence).

This clonotype appeared many times. Its cognate antigen has yet to be identified. Per-nucleotide qualities are absent, and no much larger clonotype sits a single base away. The sample was blood, either unsorted or a sorted T cell fraction (not recorded which). The TCR originated in a male donor with ankylosing spondylitis. Here the chain combines TRBV20-1 and TRBJ2-5; 9 central nucleotides agree with TRBD2. The nucleotides are TGCAGTGCTAGAGCTATAAGCGGGGGGTACCAAGAGACCCAGTACTTC. It translates as CSARAISGGYQETQYF.